The next 21 T cell receptor beta chains were all read from a single sample in a study of shared clonotypes between healthy human individuals. Terminally differentiated effector memory CD45RA+ cells were excluded by CCR7 positive selection of CD45RO-negative cells. Repertoires were generated with immunoSEQ multiplex PCR, while TCRdb's copy carries only in-frame clones and drops some. The data contain fewer than 1 million clones, 96% of them seen just once; the ten biggest clones take up about 0.25%. The material sequenced was naive CD8+ T cells sorted from blood. The source is a man in his thirties or forties in good health.

This sequence joins TRBV7-9 and TRBJ2-2; D possibly uses TRBD1 or TRBD2 (5 bases each). Germline CDR1 is SEHNR and CDR2 is FQNEAQ (reference sequence). The CDR3 is 17 amino acids. V was shortened by 5 bases and J by 5 bases, with 21 bases between the two germline ends. CDR3 sequence: CASSPGSEAFLTGELFF. DNA for the CDR3: TGTGCCAGCAGCCCAGGGAGTGAGGCCTTTTTAACCGGGGAGCTGTTTTTT.

The rearrangement uses TRBV19 and TRBJ1-5, with 9 bases matching TRBD1. Germline loops: CDR1 LNHDA, CDR2 SQIVND (reference sequence). This CDR3 is built from 15 residues. V trimming: 6 bases; J trimming: 3 bases; junction bases outside the gene matches: 6. The CDR3 DNA sequence: TGTGCCAGTAGCATCAGGACAGGGGTCAATCAGCCCCAGCATTTT. Residues: CASSIRTGVNQPQHF.

A note on this clone: Compared with germline, one end of the junction differs, possibly owing to a read error. This chain joins TRBV7-9 and TRBJ2-7, with D maybe TRBD1 (6 bases). Germline V lookup: CDR1 SEHNR, CDR2 FQNEAQ (reference sequence). CDR3 size: 17 residues. The CDR3 region is CASSLVGDKNPSYEQYF. The DNA of the CDR3 is TGTGCCAGCAGTTTAGTCGGGGACAAAAACCCAAGTTACGAGCAGTACTTC.

This chain uses TRBV7-8 with TRBJ1-5; D is unresolved. The germline V gene encodes CDR1 SGHVS and CDR2 FQNEAQ. This CDR3 has 14 residues. Between the trimmed V and J ends, which lost 5 bases and 4 bases, there was a span of 12 bases. CDR3 region: CASSQTLSNQPQHF. CDR3 nucleotide sequence: TGTGCCAGCAGCCAAACACTCAGTAATCAGCCCCAGCATTTT.

The genes are TRBV11-2 and TRBJ2-1; 13 bases are a match to TRBD2. The CDR3 sequence is 16 residues long. The junction had 8 bases not matched to a gene; V was cut back by 4 bases and J by 8 bases. CDR1 is SGHAT, CDR2 FQNNGV, per germline. CDR3 bases: TGTGCCAGCAGCTCCTGGACTAGCGGGAGAAAAGATGAGCAGTTCTTC. This codes for CASSSWTSGRKDEQFF.

The sample holds one count of this clone. The chain joins TRBV7-9 to TRBJ2-1; 11 nucleotides match TRBD2. The CDR3 totals 18 residues. V lost 4 bases and J lost 2; bases outside the gene matches: 10. The germline gives CDR1 SEHNR, CDR2 FQNEAQ (reference sequence). CDR3 bases: TGTGCCAGCAGCTCTACCTTGGGACTAGCGGCCACCTACAATGAGCAGTTCTTC. It encodes CASSSTLGLAATYNEQFF. Filled out from reference TRBV7-9 and TRBJ2-1, the complete variable domain reads DTGVSQNPRHKITKRGQNVTFRCDPISEHNRLYWYRQTLGQGPEFLTYFQNEAQLEKSRLLSDRFSAERPKGSFSTLEIQRTEQGDSAMYLCASSSTLGLAATYNEQFFGPGTRLTVL.

The chain joins TRBV4-1 to TRBJ1-4; D is uncertain. The CDR3 extends over 14 amino acids. The germline V gene has CDR1 MGHRA and CDR2 YSYEKL. V was pared by 1 base and J by 5 bases, with 8 bases between. The CDR3 loop reads CASSQVAQNEKLFF. CDR3 sequence (DNA): TGCGCCAGCAGCCAAGTTGCACAAAATGAAAAACTGTTTTTT.

This chain joins TRBV28 and TRBJ2-7; TRBD2 matches at 9 bases. The J segment lost 4 bases and the V segment lost 4 bases, leaving 17 bases of the junction unmatched. Per the germline V gene, CDR1 is MDHEN and CDR2 is SYDVKM. The length of the CDR3 is 18 residues. The CDR3 here is CASSYALHRTSVVYEQYF. CDR3 nucleotides: TGTGCCAGCAGTTACGCACTCCACCGGACTAGCGTTGTTTACGAGCAGTACTTC.

V usage is TRBV6-1 and J usage is TRBJ2-7, with TRBD2 identical over 7 bases. This CDR3 is 15 amino acids long. Per the germline V gene, CDR1 is MNHNS and CDR2 is SASEGT. V gave up 2 bases and J gave up 0 bases; unmatched junction bases: 4. CDR3 bases: TGTGCCAGCAGTGAACTCGGGAGGACCTCCTACGAGCAGTACTTC. This codes for CASSELGRTSYEQYF.

Regarding this clone: This CDR3 is also generated by other DNA sequences in the sample. This rearrangement joins TRBV9 to TRBJ2-7; 9 bases agree with TRBD2. V lost 0 bases, J lost 2 bases, and 3 bases stayed unmatched. Germline loops: CDR1 SGDLS, CDR2 YYNGEE. The CDR3 loop spans 15 amino acids. Here the CDR3 reads CASSVGLAETYEQYF. The CDR3 coding sequence is TGTGCCAGCAGCGTAGGACTAGCGGAAACCTACGAGCAGTACTTC.

The CDR3 region has the DNA TGTGCCAGCAGCCCACGTATAACTAGCGGGAGGTCAGATACGCAGTATTTT. This codes for CASSPRITSGRSDTQYF. The chain employs TRBV7-9 and TRBJ2-3; the match to TRBD2 covers 12 bases. The CDR3 is 17 amino acids. Trimming cost V 5 bases and J 4 bases; bases outside gene matches: 10. The germline V gene has CDR1 SEHNR and CDR2 FQNEAQ (reference sequence).

The V call is TRBV7-8, the J call TRBJ2-1, with TRBD2 as a possible D gene (6 bases). Trimming left V 5 bases short and J 5 bases short, with 22 bases between. Germline loops: CDR1 SGHVS, CDR2 FQNEAQ. The CDR3 covers 17 residues. The CDR3 protein is CASSPRAGTPLDNEQFF. The CDR3 DNA reads TGTGCCAGCAGCCCCAGAGCTGGGACTCCCCTTGACAATGAGCAGTTCTTC.

The chain recombines TRBV2 with TRBJ2-1, with no clear D. This CDR3 is 13 amino acids long. The germline V gene has CDR1 SNHLY and CDR2 FYNNEI. Trimming left V 3 bases short and J 8 bases short, with 11 bases between. CDR3 sequence (DNA): TGTGCCAGCAGTGAGATGACGCTGGATGAGCAGTTCTTC. Protein product: CASSEMTLDEQFF.

This chain joins TRBV27 and TRBJ1-2; 12 bases map to TRBD1. Germline V gives CDR1 MNHEY, CDR2 SMNVEV (reference sequence). The ends lost 5 bases at V and 5 bases at J; junction bases unmatched: 9. This CDR3 has 16 amino acids. Here the CDR3 DNA reads TGTGCCAGCAGTACCAACCGGGACAGGGGGCTTTATGGCTACACCTTC. Encoded protein: CASSTNRDRGLYGYTF.

This CDR3 reads CASSLEAGGQPQHF. Written as DNA, the CDR3 is TGTGCCAGCAGCTTAGAGGCCGGGGGACAGCCCCAGCATTTT. The gene calls are TRBV7-6 and TRBJ1-5; maybe TRBD1 (5 bases). From germline, CDR1 is SGHVS and CDR2 FNYEAQ. V lost 1 base and J 7 bases, leaving 11 bases between the germline ends. The CDR3 sequence is 14 residues long. The variable domain in full, with the rest retrieved from reference TRBV7-6 and TRBJ1-5, is GAGVSQSPRYKVTKRGQDVALRCDPISGHVSLYWYRQALGQGPEFLTYFNYEAQQDKSGLPNDRFSAERPEGSISTLTIQRTEQRDSAMYRCASSLEAGGQPQHFGDGTRLSIL.

This CDR3 reads CASSHFRGDYGYTF. CDR3 coding DNA: TGTGCCAGCAGCCACTTCAGGGGTGACTATGGCTACACCTTC. The chain carries TRBV27 and TRBJ1-2; tentatively, D is TRBD1 (6 bases). Germline CDR1 reads MNHEY; CDR2 reads SMNVEV (reference sequence). V was pared by 6 bases and J by 3 bases, with 14 bases between. The CDR3 extends over 14 amino acids.

For this clone: Other DNA sequences from this sample encode an identical CDR3 as well. The V call is TRBV18, the J call TRBJ2-1, with 7 bases matching TRBD2. CDR1 is KGHSH, CDR2 LQKENI, per germline. Trimming at V came to 5 bases and at J to 0 bases, leaving 4 bases not matched to a gene. This CDR3 is 15 amino acids long. DNA for the CDR3: TGTGCCAGCTCAACTAGCGAGAGCTCCTACAATGAGCAGTTCTTC. Translated, it gives CASSTSESSYNEQFF.

This chain links TRBV27 with TRBJ2-1; 7 bases map to TRBD1. The CDR3 has 13 residues. The germline V gene has CDR1 MNHEY and CDR2 SMNVEV (reference sequence). The ends lost 4 bases at V and 6 bases at J; junction bases unmatched: 3. This chain's CDR3 is CASSYDRANEQFF. CDR3 in DNA: TGTGCCAGCAGTTATGACAGGGCCAATGAGCAGTTCTTC.

As to this clone: The same CDR3 can be traced to other DNA sequences in this sample. The chain has TRBV27 and TRBJ1-5; D gene unclear. CDR1 is MNHEY, CDR2 SMNVEV, per germline (reference sequence). With 0 bases removed from V and 1 base from J, the gap between germline ends came to 1 base. This CDR3 region has 13 residues. CDR3 in amino acids: CASSLSSNQPQHF. For the CDR3, the DNA is TGTGCCAGCAGTTTATCAAGCAATCAGCCCCAGCATTTT.

The chain has TRBV18 and TRBJ2-7; the D call may be TRBD1 or TRBD2 (5 bases each). This CDR3 comprises 15 residues. The germline V gene has CDR1 KGHSH and CDR2 LQKENI. V was shortened by 0 bases and J by 5 bases, with 14 bases between the two germline ends. CDR3 nucleotide sequence: TGTGCCAGCTCACCACCGGGACCGAAGTTCCACGAGCAGTACTTC. Its protein product is CASSPPGPKFHEQYF. The whole variable domain, filled in from reference TRBV18 and TRBJ2-7, reads NAGVMQNPRHLVRRRGQEARLRCSPMKGHSHVYWYRQLPEEGLKFMVYLQKENIIDESGMPKERFSAEFPKEGPSILRIQQVVRGDSAAYFCASSPPGPKFHEQYFGPGTRLTVT.

The genes are TRBV5-1 and TRBJ1-1; a possible D gene is TRBD1 (5 bases). Germline V gene sequence: CDR1 SGHRS, CDR2 YFSETQ. The CDR3 length is 15 residues. The V gene lost 0 bases and the J gene lost 2 bases, with 11 bases spanning the gap. The CDR3 region is CASSLASGVNTEAFF. The CDR3 nucleotides are TGCGCCAGCAGCTTGGCCTCGGGGGTTAACACTGAAGCTTTCTTT. The whole variable domain, filled in from reference TRBV5-1 and TRBJ1-1, reads KAGVTQTPRYLIKTRGQQVTLSCSPISGHRSVSWYQQTPGQGLQFLFEYFSETQRNKGNFPGRFSGRQFSNSRSEMNVSTLELGDSALYLCASSLASGVNTEAFFGQGTRLTVV.